The clone carrying this TCR beta chain occurred once. This specimen belongs to a study of preoperative IRX-2 immunotherapy in early breast cancer. Using immunoSEQ multiplex PCR, the repertoire was profiled, and TCRdb retains in-frame clones only, with some absent. Of about 32,000 clones in the sample, roughly four fifths were seen once. Treatment noted: preoperative locoregional IRX-2 cytokine immunotherapy. In germline, CDR1 is LNHNV, CDR2 YYDKDF (reference sequence). V was pared by 0 bases and J by 6 bases, with 17 bases between. CDR3 length: 16 amino acids. The sequencing used lymph node tissue, collected from a patient treated with IRX-2 immunotherapy. This rearrangement joins TRBV15 to TRBJ1-1; D uncertain. The receptor was derived from a human donor with breast cancer. The CDR3 nucleotides read TGTGCCACCAGCAGAGATGACGGACCCTATGTCGCTGAAGCTTTCTTT. It codes for CATSRDDGPYVAEAFF.